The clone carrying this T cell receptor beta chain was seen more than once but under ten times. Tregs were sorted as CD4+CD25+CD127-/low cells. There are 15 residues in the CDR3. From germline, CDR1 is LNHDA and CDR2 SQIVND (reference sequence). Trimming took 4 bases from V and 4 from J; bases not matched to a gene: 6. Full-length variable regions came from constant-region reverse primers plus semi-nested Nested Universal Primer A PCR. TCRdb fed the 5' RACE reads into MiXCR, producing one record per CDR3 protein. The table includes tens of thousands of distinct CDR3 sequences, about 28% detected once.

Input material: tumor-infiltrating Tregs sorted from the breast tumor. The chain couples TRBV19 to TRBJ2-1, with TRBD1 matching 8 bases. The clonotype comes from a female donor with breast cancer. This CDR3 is CASSKPGQDYNEQFF. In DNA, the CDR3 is TGTGCCAGTAGTAAACCGGGACAGGATTACAATGAGCAGTTCTTC.